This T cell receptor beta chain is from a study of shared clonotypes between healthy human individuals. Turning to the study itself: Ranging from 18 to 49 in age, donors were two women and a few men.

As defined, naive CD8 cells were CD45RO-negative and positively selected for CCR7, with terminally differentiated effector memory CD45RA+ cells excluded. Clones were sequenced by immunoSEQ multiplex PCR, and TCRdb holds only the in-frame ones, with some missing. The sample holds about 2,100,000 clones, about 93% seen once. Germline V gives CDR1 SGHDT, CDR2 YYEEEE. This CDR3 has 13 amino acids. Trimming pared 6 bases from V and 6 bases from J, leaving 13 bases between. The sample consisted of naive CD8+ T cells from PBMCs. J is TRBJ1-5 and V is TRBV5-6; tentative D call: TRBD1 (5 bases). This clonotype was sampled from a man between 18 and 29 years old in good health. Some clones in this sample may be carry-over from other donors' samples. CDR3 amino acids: CASTLGGGQPQHF. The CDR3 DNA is TGTGCCAGCACCCTGGGGGGAGGTCAGCCCCAGCATTTT. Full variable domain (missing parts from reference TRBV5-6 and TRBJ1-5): DAGVTQSPTHLIKTRGQQVTLRCSPKSGHDTVSWYQQALGQGPQFIFQYYEEEERQRGNFPDRFSGHQFPNYSSELNVNALLLGDSALYLCASTLGGGQPQHFGDGTRLSIL.